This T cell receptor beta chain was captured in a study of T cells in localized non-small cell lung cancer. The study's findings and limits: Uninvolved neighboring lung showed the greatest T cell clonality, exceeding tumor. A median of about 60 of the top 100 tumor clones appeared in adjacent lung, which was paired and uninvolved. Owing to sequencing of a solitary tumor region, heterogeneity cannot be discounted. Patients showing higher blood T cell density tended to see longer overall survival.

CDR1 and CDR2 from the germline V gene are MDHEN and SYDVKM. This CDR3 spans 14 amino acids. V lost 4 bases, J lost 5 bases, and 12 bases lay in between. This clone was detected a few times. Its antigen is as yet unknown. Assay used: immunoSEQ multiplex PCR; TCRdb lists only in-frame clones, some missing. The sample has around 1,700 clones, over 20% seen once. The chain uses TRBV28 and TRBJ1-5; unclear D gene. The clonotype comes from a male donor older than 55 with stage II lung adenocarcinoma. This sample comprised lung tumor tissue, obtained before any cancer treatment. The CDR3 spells CASSSPQVYQPQHF. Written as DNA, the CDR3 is TGTGCCAGCAGTTCCCCCCAGGTGTATCAGCCCCAGCATTTT.